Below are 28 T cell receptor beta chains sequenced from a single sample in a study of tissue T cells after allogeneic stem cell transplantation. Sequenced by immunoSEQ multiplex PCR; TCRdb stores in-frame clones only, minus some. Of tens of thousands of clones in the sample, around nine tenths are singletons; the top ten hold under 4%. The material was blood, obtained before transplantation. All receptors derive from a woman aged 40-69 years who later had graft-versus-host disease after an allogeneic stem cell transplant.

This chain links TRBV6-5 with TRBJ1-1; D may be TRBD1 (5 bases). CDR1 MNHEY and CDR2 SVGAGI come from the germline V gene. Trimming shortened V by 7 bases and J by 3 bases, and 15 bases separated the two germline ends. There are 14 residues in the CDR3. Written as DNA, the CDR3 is TGTGCCAGCACTGTGAGGGGCGCGGACACTGAAGCTTTCTTT. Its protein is CASTVRGADTEAFF.

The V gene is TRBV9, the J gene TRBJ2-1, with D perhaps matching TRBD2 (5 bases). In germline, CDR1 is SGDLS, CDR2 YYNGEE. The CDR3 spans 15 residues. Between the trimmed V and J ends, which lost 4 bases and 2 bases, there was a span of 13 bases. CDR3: CASSPSDFPYNEQFF. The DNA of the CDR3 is TGTGCCAGCAGCCCATCGGACTTCCCCTACAATGAGCAGTTCTTC.

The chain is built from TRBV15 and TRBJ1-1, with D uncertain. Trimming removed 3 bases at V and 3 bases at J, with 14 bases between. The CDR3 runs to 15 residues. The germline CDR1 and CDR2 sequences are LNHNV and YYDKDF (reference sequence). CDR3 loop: CATSRRGLSDTEAFF. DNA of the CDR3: TGTGCCACCAGCAGGAGAGGACTCTCGGACACTGAAGCTTTCTTT.

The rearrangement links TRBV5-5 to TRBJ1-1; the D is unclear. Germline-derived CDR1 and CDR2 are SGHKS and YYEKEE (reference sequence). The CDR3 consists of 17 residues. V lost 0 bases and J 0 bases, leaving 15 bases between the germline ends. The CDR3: CASSLVGIRGLNTEAFF. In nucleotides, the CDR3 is TGTGCCAGCAGCTTGGTTGGGATACGAGGGTTGAACACTGAAGCTTTCTTT. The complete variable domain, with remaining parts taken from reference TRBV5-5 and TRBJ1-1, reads DAGVTQSPTHLIKTRGQQVTLRCSPISGHKSVSWYQQVLGQGPQFIFQYYEKEERGRGNFPDRFSARQFPNYSSELNVNALLLGDSALYLCASSLVGIRGLNTEAFFGQGTRLTVV.

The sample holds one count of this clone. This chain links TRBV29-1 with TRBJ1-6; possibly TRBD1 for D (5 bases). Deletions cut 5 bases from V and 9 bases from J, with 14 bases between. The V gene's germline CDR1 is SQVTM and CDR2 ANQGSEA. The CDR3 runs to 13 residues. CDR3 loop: CSVLSGPRSPLHF. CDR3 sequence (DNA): TGCAGCGTTCTTTCAGGGCCCCGTTCACCCCTCCACTTT.

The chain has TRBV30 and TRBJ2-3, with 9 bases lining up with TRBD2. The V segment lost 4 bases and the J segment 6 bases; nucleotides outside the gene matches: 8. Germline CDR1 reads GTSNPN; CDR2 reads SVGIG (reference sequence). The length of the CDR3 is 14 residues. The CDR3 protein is CAWNRREGPDTQYF. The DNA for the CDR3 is TGTGCCTGGAATCGGCGGGAGGGCCCCGATACGCAGTATTTT.

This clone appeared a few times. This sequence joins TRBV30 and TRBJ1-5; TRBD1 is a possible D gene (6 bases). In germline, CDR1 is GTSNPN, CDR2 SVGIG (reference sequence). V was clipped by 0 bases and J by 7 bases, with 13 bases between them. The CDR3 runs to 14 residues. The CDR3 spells CAWSVRGGIQPQHF. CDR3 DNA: TGTGCCTGGAGTGTCCGGGGGGGCATCCAGCCCCAGCATTTT.

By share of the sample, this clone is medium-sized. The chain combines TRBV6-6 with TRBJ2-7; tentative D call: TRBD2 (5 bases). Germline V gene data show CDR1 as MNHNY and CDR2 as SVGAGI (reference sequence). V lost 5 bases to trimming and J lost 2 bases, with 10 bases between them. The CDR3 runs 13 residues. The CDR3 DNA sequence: TGTGCCAGCAGTCCCCCGGAGGCCTACGAGCAGTACTTC. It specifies CASSPPEAYEQYF.

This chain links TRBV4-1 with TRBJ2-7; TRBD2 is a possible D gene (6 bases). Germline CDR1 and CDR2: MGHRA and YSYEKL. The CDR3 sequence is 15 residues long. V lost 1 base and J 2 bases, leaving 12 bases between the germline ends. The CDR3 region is CASSQATSSTYEQYF. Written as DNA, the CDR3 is TGCGCCAGCAGCCAAGCCACTAGCAGTACCTACGAGCAGTACTTC.

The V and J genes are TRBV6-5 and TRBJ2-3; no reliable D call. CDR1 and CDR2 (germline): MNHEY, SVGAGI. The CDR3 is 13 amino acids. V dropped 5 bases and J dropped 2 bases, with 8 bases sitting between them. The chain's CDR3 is CASSPINTDTQYF. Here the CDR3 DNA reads TGTGCCAGCAGTCCTATAAACACAGATACGCAGTATTTT.

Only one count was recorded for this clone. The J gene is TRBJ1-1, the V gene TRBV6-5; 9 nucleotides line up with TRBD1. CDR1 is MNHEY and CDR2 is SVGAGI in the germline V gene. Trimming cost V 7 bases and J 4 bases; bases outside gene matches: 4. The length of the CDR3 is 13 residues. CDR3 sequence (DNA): TGTGCCAGCACCGGACAGGGGTTCACTGAAGCTTTCTTT. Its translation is CASTGQGFTEAFF.

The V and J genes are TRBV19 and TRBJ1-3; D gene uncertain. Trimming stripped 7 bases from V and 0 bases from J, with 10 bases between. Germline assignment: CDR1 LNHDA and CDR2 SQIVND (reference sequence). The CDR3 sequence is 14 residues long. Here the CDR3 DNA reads TGTGCCAGTAAAAACAGTCGCTCTGGAAACACCATATATTTT. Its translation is CASKNSRSGNTIYF.

The CDR3 coding sequence is TGTGCCAGCAGTTACAAAGGAGGGCAGGGTTCCTACGAGCAGTACTTC. Protein sequence: CASSYKGGQGSYEQYF. The J gene is TRBJ2-7, the V gene TRBV6-5; weak D call: TRBD2 (6 bases). The length of the CDR3 is 16 residues. The germline gives CDR1 MNHEY, CDR2 SVGAGI. The V end was cut by 2 bases, the J end by 1 base, with 15 bases between.

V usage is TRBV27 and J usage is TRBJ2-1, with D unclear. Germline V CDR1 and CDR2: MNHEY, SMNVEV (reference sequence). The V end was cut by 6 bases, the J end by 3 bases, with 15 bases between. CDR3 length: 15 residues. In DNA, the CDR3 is TGTGCCAGCAGCCGACCAACCAAGGGCTACAATGAGCAGTTCTTC. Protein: CASSRPTKGYNEQFF.

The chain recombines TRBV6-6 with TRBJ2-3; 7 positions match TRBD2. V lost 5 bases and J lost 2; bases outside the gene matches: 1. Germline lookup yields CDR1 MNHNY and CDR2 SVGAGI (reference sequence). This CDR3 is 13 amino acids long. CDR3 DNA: TGTGCCAGCAGTAGCGGGGTCACAGATACGCAGTATTTT. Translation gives CASSSGVTDTQYF.

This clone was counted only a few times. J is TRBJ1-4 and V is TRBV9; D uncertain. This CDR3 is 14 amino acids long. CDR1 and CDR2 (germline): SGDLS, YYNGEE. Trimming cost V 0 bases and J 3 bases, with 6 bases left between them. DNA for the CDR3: TGTGCCAGCAGCGTAGGGAATTCTAATGAAAAACTGTTTTTT. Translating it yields CASSVGNSNEKLFF. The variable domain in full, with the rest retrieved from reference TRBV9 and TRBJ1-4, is DSGVTQTPKHLITATGQRVTLRCSPRSGDLSVYWYQQSLDQGLQFLIQYYNGEERAKGNILERFSAQQFPDLHSELNLSSLELGDSALYFCASSVGNSNEKLFFGSGTQLSVL.

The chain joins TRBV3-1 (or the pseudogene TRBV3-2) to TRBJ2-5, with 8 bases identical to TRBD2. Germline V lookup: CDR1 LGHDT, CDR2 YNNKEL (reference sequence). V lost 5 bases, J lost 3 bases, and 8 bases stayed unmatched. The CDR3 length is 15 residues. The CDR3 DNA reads TGTGCCAGCAGCTGGCGGGAGCGGGAGAAAGAGACCCAGTACTTC. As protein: CASSWREREKETQYF.

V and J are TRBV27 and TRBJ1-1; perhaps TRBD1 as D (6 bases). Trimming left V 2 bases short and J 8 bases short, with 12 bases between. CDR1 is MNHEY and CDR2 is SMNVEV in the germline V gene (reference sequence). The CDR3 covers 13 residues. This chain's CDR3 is CASSLTRDKEAFF. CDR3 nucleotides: TGTGCCAGCAGTTTAACTCGGGACAAAGAAGCTTTCTTT.

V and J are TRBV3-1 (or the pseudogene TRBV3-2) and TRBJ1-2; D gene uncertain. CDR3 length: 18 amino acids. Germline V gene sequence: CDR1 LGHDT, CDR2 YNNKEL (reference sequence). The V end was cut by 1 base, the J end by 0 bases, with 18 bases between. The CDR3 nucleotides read TGTGCCAGCAGCCAAGGAACTTACGTTGGATTAGCTAACTATGGCTACACCTTC. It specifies CASSQGTYVGLANYGYTF.

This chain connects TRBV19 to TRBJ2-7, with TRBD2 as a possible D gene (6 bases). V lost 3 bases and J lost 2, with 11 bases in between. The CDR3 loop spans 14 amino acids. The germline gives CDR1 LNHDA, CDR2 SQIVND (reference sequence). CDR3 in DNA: TGTGCCAGTAGTATTTTAGCGGATACCTACGAGCAGTACTTC. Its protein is CASSILADTYEQYF.

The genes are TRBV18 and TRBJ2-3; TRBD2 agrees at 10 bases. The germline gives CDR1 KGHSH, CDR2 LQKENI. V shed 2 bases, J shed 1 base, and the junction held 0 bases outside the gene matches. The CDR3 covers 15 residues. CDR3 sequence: CASSPGTSGTDTQYF. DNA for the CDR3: TGTGCCAGCTCACCAGGGACTAGCGGCACAGATACGCAGTATTTT.

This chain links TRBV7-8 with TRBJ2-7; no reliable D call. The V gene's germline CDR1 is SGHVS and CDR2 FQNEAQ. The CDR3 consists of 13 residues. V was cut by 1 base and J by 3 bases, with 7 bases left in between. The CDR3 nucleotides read TGTGCCAGCAGCTTAGTTGGCGGCTACGAGCAGTACTTC. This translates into CASSLVGGYEQYF.

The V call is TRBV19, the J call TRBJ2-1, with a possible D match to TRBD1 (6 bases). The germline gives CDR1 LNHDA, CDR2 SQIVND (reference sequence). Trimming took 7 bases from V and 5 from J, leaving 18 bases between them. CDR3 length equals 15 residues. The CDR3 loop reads CASILTGLGDNEQFF. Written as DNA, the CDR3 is TGTGCCAGTATACTGACAGGCCTGGGGGACAATGAGCAGTTCTTC.

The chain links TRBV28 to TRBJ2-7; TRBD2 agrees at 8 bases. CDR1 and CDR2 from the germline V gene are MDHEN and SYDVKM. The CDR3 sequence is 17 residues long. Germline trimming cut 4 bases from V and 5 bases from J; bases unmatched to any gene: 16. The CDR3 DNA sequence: TGTGCCAGCAGTTCGATTGGACGGGGGGGGTGCGTCCACGAGCAGTACTTC. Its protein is CASSSIGRGGCVHEQYF.

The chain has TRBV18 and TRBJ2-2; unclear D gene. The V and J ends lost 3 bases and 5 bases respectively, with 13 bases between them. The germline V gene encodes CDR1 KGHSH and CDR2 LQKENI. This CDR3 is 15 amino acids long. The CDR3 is CASSPDEPPTGELFF. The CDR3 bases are TGTGCCAGCTCACCCGATGAGCCTCCTACCGGGGAGCTGTTTTTT.

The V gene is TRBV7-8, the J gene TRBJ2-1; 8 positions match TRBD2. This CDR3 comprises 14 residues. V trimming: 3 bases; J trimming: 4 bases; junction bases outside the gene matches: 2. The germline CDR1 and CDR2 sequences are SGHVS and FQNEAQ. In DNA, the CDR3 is TGTGCCAGCAGCTTTAGCGGGAAGTACAATGAGCAGTTCTTC. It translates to CASSFSGKYNEQFF.

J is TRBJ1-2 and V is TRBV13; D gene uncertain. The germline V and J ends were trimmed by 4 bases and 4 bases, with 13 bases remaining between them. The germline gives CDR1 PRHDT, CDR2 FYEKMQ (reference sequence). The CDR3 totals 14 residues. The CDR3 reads CASSSPPESYGYTF. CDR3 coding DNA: TGTGCCAGCAGCTCCCCCCCGGAGTCCTATGGCTACACCTTC. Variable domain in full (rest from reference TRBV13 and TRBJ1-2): AAGVIQSPRHLIKEKRETATLKCYPIPRHDTVYWYQQGPGQDPQFLISFYEKMQSDKGSIPDRFSAQQFSDYHSELNMSSLELGDSALYFCASSSPPESYGYTFGSGTRLTVV.

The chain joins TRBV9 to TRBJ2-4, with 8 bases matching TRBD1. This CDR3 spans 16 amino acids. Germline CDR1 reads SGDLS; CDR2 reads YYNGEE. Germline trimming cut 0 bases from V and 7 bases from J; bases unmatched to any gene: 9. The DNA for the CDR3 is TGTGCCAGCAGCGTAGGGGCTACAGGGGGGACGAACATTCAGTACTTC. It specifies CASSVGATGGTNIQYF.